The subject of this entry is one T cell receptor beta chain. Sequencing used immunoSEQ multiplex PCR; TCRdb keeps in-frame clones, though not all of them. The sample includes tens of thousands of clones, over 80% of them seen just once. The data are from a study of Tregs in tolerant kidney transplant recipients. The specimen sequenced was CD4+ T cells from blood. The sequence came from a human donor in good health.

The CDR3 region is CASSPTWTGDYNEQFF. In DNA, the CDR3 is TGTGCCAGCAGCCCAACCTGGACCGGAGACTACAATGAGCAGTTCTTC. The rearrangement joins TRBV25-1 to TRBJ2-1; D is unclear. Germline V lookup: CDR1 MGHDK, CDR2 SYGVNS. V gave up 6 bases and J gave up 3 bases, with 18 bases separating them. CDR3 length: 16 amino acids.